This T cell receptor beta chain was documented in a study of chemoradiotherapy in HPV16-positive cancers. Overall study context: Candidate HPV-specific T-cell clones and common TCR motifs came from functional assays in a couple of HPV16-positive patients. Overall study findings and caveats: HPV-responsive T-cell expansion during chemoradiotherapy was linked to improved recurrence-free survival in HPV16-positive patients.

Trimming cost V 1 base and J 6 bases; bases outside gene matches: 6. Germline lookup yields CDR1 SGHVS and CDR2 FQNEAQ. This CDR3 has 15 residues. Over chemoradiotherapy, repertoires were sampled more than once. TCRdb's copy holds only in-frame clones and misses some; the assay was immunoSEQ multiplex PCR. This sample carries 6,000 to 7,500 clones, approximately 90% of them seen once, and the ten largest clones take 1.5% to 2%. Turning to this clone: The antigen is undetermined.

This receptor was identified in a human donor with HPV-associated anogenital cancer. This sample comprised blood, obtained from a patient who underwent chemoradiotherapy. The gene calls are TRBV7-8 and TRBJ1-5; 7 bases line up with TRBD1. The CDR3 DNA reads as TGTGCCAGCAGCTTAGGACAGGGTAGGGCTCAGCCCCAGCATTTT. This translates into CASSLGQGRAQPQHF.